Below, 15 T cell receptor beta chains from the same sample are listed, as sequenced in a study of cytomegalovirus exposure and HLA in healthy donors. In the PCR, 60 Vbeta and 13 Jbeta primers were used. Generated by immunoSEQ multiplex PCR, the TCRdb table keeps only in-frame clones and is missing some. Counted here are approximately 150,000 clones, 75% occurring once; the ten biggest clones make up about 3%. The sample comprised PBMCs. The receptors derive from a man aged 35-49 years in good health and CMV-seronegative.

This clone came up a few times. Other DNA sequences of this sample code for an identical CDR3. This chain links TRBV6-6 with TRBJ1-1; TRBD1 agrees at 8 bases. CDR1 is MNHNY and CDR2 is SVGAGI in the germline V gene (reference sequence). The CDR3 is 15 amino acids. J was trimmed by 1 base and V by 5 bases; bases with no gene match: 6. CDR3 sequence (DNA): TGTGCCAGCAGTAGAGGACAGGGAACGAACACTGAAGCTTTCTTT. This encodes CASSRGQGTNTEAFF.

The V call is TRBV5-4, the J call TRBJ1-2; D is unresolved. This CDR3 region has 13 residues. V was pared by 2 bases and J by 7 bases, with 12 bases between. CDR1 and CDR2 from the germline V gene are SGHNT and YYREEE (reference sequence). The CDR3 loop is CASSLEGSRGYTF. CDR3 nucleotides: TGTGCCAGCAGCTTAGAAGGGAGTCGTGGCTACACCTTC. Looking up the rest from reference TRBV5-4 and TRBJ1-2 gives the full variable domain: ETGVTQSPTHLIKTRGQQVTLRCSSQSGHNTVSWYQQALGQGPQFIFQYYREEENGRGNFPPRFSGLQFPNYSSELNVNALELDDSALYLCASSLEGSRGYTFGSGTRLTVV.

V gene TRBV9 combines with J gene TRBJ2-2, with no clear D. Germline CDR1 is SGDLS and CDR2 is YYNGEE. V was pared by 3 bases and J by 5 bases, with 14 bases between. There are 15 residues in the CDR3. In DNA form, the CDR3 reads TGTGCCAGCAGCGCATTCTTATCGGTTACCGGGGAGCTGTTTTTT. Its protein product is CASSAFLSVTGELFF.

In regard to this clone: The junction does not match germline at one end; this may be a read error. The chain has TRBV15 and TRBJ2-5, with TRBD1 matching over 7 bases. The CDR3 has 14 amino acids. Germline CDR1 LNHNV, CDR2 YYDKDF (reference sequence). In nucleotides, the CDR3 is TGTGCCACCACCAGAGTACAGGGGCAAGAGACCCAGTACTTC. Translation gives CATTRVQGQETQYF. The full variable domain, its missing parts supplied by reference TRBV15 and TRBJ2-5, is DAMVIQNPRYQVTQFGKPVTLSCSQTLNHNVMYWYQQKSSQAPKLLFHYYDKDFNNEADTPDNFQSRRPNTSFCFLDIRSPGLGDTAMYLCATTRVQGQETQYFGPGTRLLVL.

The V and J genes are TRBV10-3 and TRBJ1-2; tentative D call: TRBD1 (6 bases). The CDR3 length is 14 residues. Per germline, CDR1 ENHRY and CDR2 SYGVKD. V was cut by 1 base and J by 3 bases, with 9 bases left in between. CDR3 sequence reads: CAISEWGRDYGYTF. CDR3 bases: TGTGCCATCAGTGAGTGGGGGCGGGACTATGGCTACACCTTC.

This rearrangement joins TRBV28 to TRBJ1-5; tentatively, D is TRBD1 (5 bases). The CDR3 consists of 15 residues. The V end lost 5 bases, the J end lost 4 bases, and 15 bases lay between the germline ends. Germline V gene data show CDR1 as MDHEN and CDR2 as SYDVKM. The CDR3 DNA follows: TGTGCCAGCAGTCTCCTCGGACAAGTAAATCAGCCCCAGCATTTT. Translated, it gives CASSLLGQVNQPQHF.

J is TRBJ2-4 and V is TRBV11-2; unclear D gene. This CDR3 has 13 amino acids. Germline CDR1 SGHAT, CDR2 FQNNGV. V lost 9 bases and J lost 1, with 10 bases in between. CDR3 in DNA: TGTGCCAGTAGACTTGGGGCCAAAAACATTCAGTACTTC. Residues: CASRLGAKNIQYF.

This chain connects TRBV28 to TRBJ1-1; 10 nucleotides align to TRBD1. The ends lost 6 bases at V and 4 bases at J; junction bases unmatched: 5. The germline gives CDR1 MDHEN, CDR2 SYDVKM. The CDR3 is 14 residues long. CDR3 residues: CASRRDRGSTEAFF. The CDR3 coding sequence is TGTGCCAGCAGACGGGACAGGGGTTCCACTGAAGCTTTCTTT. The whole variable domain, remainder taken from reference TRBV28 and TRBJ1-1, is DVKVTQSSRYLVKRTGEKVFLECVQDMDHENMFWYRQDPGLGLRLIYFSYDVKMKEKGDIPEGYSVSREKKERFSLILESASTNQTSMYLCASRRDRGSTEAFFGQGTRLTVV.

This clone has just a few counts. CDR3 in DNA: TGTGCCAGCAGTGAAGCGGGGCGGGAAAAACTGTTTTTT. Its translation: CASSEAGREKLFF. The gene calls are TRBV6-1 and TRBJ1-4, with TRBD1 as a possible D gene (5 bases). CDR1 and CDR2 (germline): MNHNS, SASEGT. The CDR3 totals 13 residues. The V end was cut by 0 bases, the J end by 8 bases, with 7 bases between.

The chain employs TRBV7-8 and TRBJ1-5, with D unresolved. From germline, CDR1 is SGHVS and CDR2 FQNEAQ. V was pared by 1 base and J by 3 bases, with 7 bases between. This CDR3 has 14 residues. The CDR3 reads CASSLVAYNQPQHF. CDR3 nucleotide sequence: TGTGCCAGCAGCTTAGTAGCCTACAATCAGCCCCAGCATTTT.

The V call is TRBV7-6, the J call TRBJ1-3, with D perhaps matching TRBD1 (5 bases). In germline, CDR1 is SGHVS, CDR2 FNYEAQ. This CDR3 spans 16 amino acids. Trimming took off 5 bases at V and 0 bases at J, with 14 bases between the two ends. The CDR3 reads CASSRRTGFSGNTIYF. In nucleotides, the CDR3 is TGTGCCAGCAGCCGCCGCACAGGCTTCTCTGGAAACACCATATATTTT. The full variable domain, its missing parts supplied by reference TRBV7-6 and TRBJ1-3, is GAGVSQSPRYKVTKRGQDVALRCDPISGHVSLYWYRQALGQGPEFLTYFNYEAQQDKSGLPNDRFSAERPEGSISTLTIQRTEQRDSAMYRCASSRRTGFSGNTIYFGEGSWLTVV.

This chain links TRBV19 with TRBJ2-7; TRBD2 might be the D (6 bases). This CDR3 is built from 13 residues. Deletions cut 3 bases from V and 2 bases from J, with 8 bases between. Germline V gene data show CDR1 as LNHDA and CDR2 as SQIVND (reference sequence). As DNA, the CDR3 is TGTGCCAGTAGTATGCGGGGAACCTACGAGCAGTACTTC. It is translated as CASSMRGTYEQYF.

CDR3 sequence: CASSVEAGGDYGYTF. The CDR3 DNA follows: TGTGCCAGCAGCGTAGAGGCAGGGGGCGACTATGGCTACACCTTC. J is TRBJ1-2 and V is TRBV9, with 8 bases identical to TRBD1. Trimming cost V 0 bases and J 3 bases; bases outside gene matches: 4. There are 15 residues in the CDR3. Germline loops: CDR1 SGDLS, CDR2 YYNGEE.

The chain links TRBV19 to TRBJ1-1; TRBD1 might be the D (6 bases). CDR1 is LNHDA and CDR2 is SQIVND in the germline V gene (reference sequence). V gave up 5 bases and J gave up 1 base, with 17 bases separating them. This CDR3 has 16 amino acids. CDR3 sequence: CASSGVQGKGNTEAFF. CDR3 DNA sequence: TGTGCCAGTAGTGGGGTACAGGGTAAGGGGAACACTGAAGCTTTCTTT.

The V call is TRBV19, the J call TRBJ1-1; weak D call: TRBD1 (5 bases). The CDR3 totals 14 residues. Trimming cost V 6 bases and J 11 bases, with 22 bases left between them. CDR1 and CDR2 (germline): LNHDA, SQIVND (reference sequence). In DNA form, the CDR3 reads TGTGCCAGTAGCCAACCCGCGACAGCTTGTTATGCTTTCTTT. It encodes CASSQPATACYAFF.